Each of the 26 T cell receptor beta chains below was sequenced from the same sample in a study of T-cell memory formation after mild COVID-19. TCRdb re-called the 5' RACE reads with MiXCR, one entry per CDR3 protein. The data contain hundreds of thousands of distinct CDR3 sequences, approximately 15% of them singletons. The sample consisted of PBMCs or a T cell subset sorted from them (not recorded which). The receptor set was obtained from a man aged 18 to 29 who had mild COVID-19 (a few samples of this study predate the infection). Cell type and time point are not known.

This clonotype was counted between two and nine times. This chain connects TRBV6-5 to TRBJ1-2; 9 bases align to TRBD1. The germline V gene has CDR1 MNHEY and CDR2 SVGAGI. This CDR3 has 16 residues. J lost 8 bases, V lost 6 bases, and 16 bases had no gene match. The CDR3 spells CASSYTGGGQGGGYTF. CDR3 coding DNA: TGTGCCAGCAGCTATACCGGCGGGGGACAGGGAGGCGGCTACACCTTC.

This clonotype was detected only a few times. The V and J genes are TRBV11-2 and TRBJ2-5, with D unclear. Germline values: CDR1 SGHAT, CDR2 FQNNGV. This CDR3 contains 14 residues. V lost 2 bases and J lost 5, with 12 bases in between. The CDR3 reads CASSLLSTPETQYF. The CDR3 region has the DNA TGTGCCAGCAGCTTACTCAGTACTCCGGAGACCCAGTACTTC.

The chain carries TRBV6-5 and TRBJ2-1; no firm D call. V lost 6 bases and J lost 9, with 9 bases in between. The germline CDR1 and CDR2 sequences are MNHEY and SVGAGI. This CDR3 has 11 residues. The DNA for the CDR3 is TGTGCCAGCAGGTCGAGTGGTGAGCAGTTCTTC. Translating gives CASRSSGEQFF.

This clonotype came up a few times. Here the CDR3 reads CASSAGREQYF. CDR3 nucleotide sequence: TGTGCCAGCAGCGCGGGTAGAGAGCAGTACTTC. The V and J genes are TRBV7-3 and TRBJ2-7; possible D gene TRBD2, 5 bases. The V gene's germline CDR1 is SGHTA and CDR2 FQGTGA. The CDR3 is 11 residues long. V lost 5 bases and J lost 7, with 9 bases in between.

J is TRBJ2-1 and V is TRBV6-2 or TRBV6-3; 11 nucleotides align to TRBD1. With 9 bases clipped from V and 3 bases from J, the junction kept 7 bases outside the gene matches. This CDR3 region has 15 residues. The germline gives CDR1 MNHEY, CDR2 SVGEGT. The CDR3 sequence: CARNGQGALYNEQFF. CDR3 nucleotide sequence: TGTGCCAGGAACGGACAGGGGGCCCTCTACAATGAGCAGTTCTTC.

This clonotype came up a few times. V and J are TRBV3-1 and TRBJ1-1; 7 nucleotides line up with TRBD1. V lost 3 bases, J lost 4 bases, and 2 bases stayed unmatched. The CDR3 has 13 residues. Germline-derived CDR1 and CDR2 are LGHDT and YNNKEL (reference sequence). The CDR3 bases are TGTGCCAGCAGCCAGCACAGGGGCACTGAAGCTTTCTTT. Translating gives CASSQHRGTEAFF.

This clonotype was picked up many times. The chain couples TRBV7-2 to TRBJ2-2; D gene ambiguous. V was clipped by 2 bases and J by 1 base, with 2 bases between them. CDR3 length equals 13 residues. Germline assignment: CDR1 SGHTA and CDR2 FQGNSA. CDR3 in DNA: TGTGCCAGCAGCTTACGGAACACCGGGGAGCTGTTTTTT. Protein: CASSLRNTGELFF. Full variable domain (rest looked up from reference TRBV7-2 and TRBJ2-2): GAGVSQSPSNKVTEKGKDVELRCDPISGHTALYWYRQSLGQGLEFLIYFQGNSAPDKSGLPSDRFSAERTGGSVSTLTIQRTQQEDSAVYLCASSLRNTGELFFGEGSRLTVL.

The chain recombines TRBV4-1 with TRBJ2-2; D may be TRBD1 (6 bases). Germline V gene data show CDR1 as MGHRA and CDR2 as YSYEKL. The CDR3 extends over 18 amino acids. Trimming removed 1 base at V and 4 bases at J, with 19 bases between. CDR3 in amino acids: CASSQVPAGALGTGELFF. The CDR3 bases are TGCGCCAGCAGCCAAGTCCCCGCAGGGGCGTTGGGCACCGGGGAGCTGTTTTTT.

The chain is built from TRBV29-1 and TRBJ2-1, with D possibly matching TRBD1 (7 bases). The CDR3 has 14 amino acids. Trimming cost V 4 bases and J 3 bases, with 13 bases left between them. Germline V lookup: CDR1 SQVTM, CDR2 ANQGSEA. This chain's CDR3 is CSVGGTAFYNEQFF. CDR3 nucleotide sequence: TGCAGCGTTGGCGGGACAGCCTTCTACAATGAGCAGTTCTTC.

This clonotype was seen more than once but under ten times. The gene calls are TRBV6-6 and TRBJ2-1, with TRBD1 identical over 9 bases. J was trimmed by 9 bases and V by 4 bases; bases with no gene match: 7. The CDR3 covers 14 residues. Germline CDR1 MNHNY, CDR2 SVGAGI (reference sequence). CDR3 amino acids: CASSSPTGGFEQFF. The CDR3 bases are TGTGCCAGCAGTTCCCCGACAGGGGGTTTTGAGCAGTTCTTC.

V gene TRBV5-1 combines with J gene TRBJ1-1, with D possibly TRBD1 on 5 matching bases. Germline CDR1 is SGHRS and CDR2 is YFSETQ. The CDR3 is 16 residues long. V dropped 4 bases and J dropped 4 bases, with 20 bases sitting between them. The CDR3 spells CASSPGFRGRGTEAFF. For the CDR3, the DNA is TGCGCCAGCAGCCCCGGCTTCCGGGGCCGTGGCACTGAAGCTTTCTTT.

This clonotype was seen at least ten times. The chain recombines TRBV6-5 with TRBJ1-5; no reliable D call. The V gene lost 6 bases and the J gene lost 3 bases, with 9 bases spanning the gap. The CDR3 runs to 13 residues. The germline CDR1 and CDR2 sequences are MNHEY and SVGAGI. The CDR3 is CASSYGSNQPQHF. CDR3 bases: TGTGCCAGCAGCTATGGTTCCAATCAGCCCCAGCATTTT.

This sequence joins TRBV24-1 and TRBJ2-2; D may be TRBD2 (6 bases). This CDR3 contains 16 residues. With 4 bases removed from V and 4 bases from J, the gap between germline ends came to 15 bases. Germline values: CDR1 KGHDR, CDR2 SFDVKD. This chain's CDR3 is CATSDLPGRSTGELFF. Here the CDR3 DNA reads TGTGCCACCAGTGACCTCCCAGGGAGGAGCACCGGGGAGCTGTTTTTT.

The chain joins TRBV7-6 to TRBJ2-1; 9 nucleotides agree with TRBD2. The J segment lost 6 bases and the V segment lost 1 base, leaving 7 bases of the junction unmatched. Per the germline V gene, CDR1 is SGHVS and CDR2 is FNYEAQ. The CDR3 has 16 residues. The CDR3 DNA reads TGTGCCAGCAGCTTAGTGGCCAGCGGGGGGAGCAATGAGCAGTTCTTC. Amino acids: CASSLVASGGSNEQFF.

The rearrangement joins TRBV20-1 to TRBJ2-7, with a possible D match to TRBD1 (5 bases). CDR1 DFQATT and CDR2 SNEGSKA come from the germline V gene (reference sequence). The CDR3 totals 11 residues. The ends were cut back, 8 bases at V and 5 bases at J, with 13 bases in the middle. CDR3 protein: CSLQGGDEQYV. CDR3 in DNA: TGCAGTCTCCAGGGTGGTGACGAGCAGTACGTC.

V and J are TRBV5-1 and TRBJ1-2; D uncertain. V was shortened by 1 base and J by 3 bases, with 10 bases between the two germline ends. Germline lookup yields CDR1 SGHRS and CDR2 YFSETQ. The CDR3 length is 14 residues. CDR3 DNA: TGCGCCAGCAGCTTGACTGACGGGTACTATGGCTACACCTTC. Translation gives CASSLTDGYYGYTF.

The rearrangement joins TRBV5-5 to TRBJ2-4, with a weak D call TRBD1 (6 bases). Trimming shortened V by 4 bases and J by 7 bases, and 12 bases separated the two germline ends. The germline gives CDR1 SGHKS, CDR2 YYEKEE (reference sequence). CDR3 length equals 13 residues. The CDR3 sequence is CASSPGTLNIQYF. In DNA, the CDR3 is TGTGCCAGCAGCCCCGGGACATTGAACATTCAGTACTTC.

The rearrangement uses TRBV7-7 and TRBJ2-5, with unresolved D. CDR3 length: 15 amino acids. Trimming removed 1 base at V and 2 bases at J, with 11 bases between. Germline lookup yields CDR1 SSHAT and CDR2 FNYEAQ (reference sequence). The CDR3 is CASSLEPVNQETQYF. The CDR3 region has the DNA TGTGCCAGCAGCTTAGAACCGGTCAATCAAGAGACCCAGTACTTC.

This clonotype has ten or more counts. This rearrangement joins TRBV12-3 or TRBV12-4 to TRBJ2-7, with TRBD2 matching 7 bases. With 3 bases clipped from V and 7 bases from J, the junction kept 12 bases outside the gene matches. CDR3 size: 15 residues. The CDR3 nucleotides are TGTGCCAGCAGTTTGGTTGGGGAGCGGGGTTATGAGCAGTACTTC. It is translated as CASSLVGERGYEQYF.

This clonotype was seen a few times. This chain's CDR3 is CATSRDLGGQRQETQYF. The CDR3 DNA is TGTGCCACCAGCAGAGATTTAGGCGGACAGAGGCAAGAGACCCAGTACTTC. The V gene is TRBV15, the J gene TRBJ2-5; D is perhaps TRBD1 (6 bases). Germline lookup yields CDR1 LNHNV and CDR2 YYDKDF (reference sequence). The CDR3 spans 17 residues. Trimming took off 0 bases at V and 2 bases at J, with 16 bases between the two ends.

This clonotype was detected only a few times. The V gene is TRBV5-6, the J gene TRBJ2-3; 12 bases align to TRBD1. Trimming at V came to 4 bases and at J to 4 bases, leaving 4 bases not matched to a gene. This CDR3 spans 15 amino acids. CDR1 and CDR2 (germline): SGHDT, YYEEEE. CDR3 DNA: TGTGCCAGCAGCGGGACAGGGGGCCGAGCAGATACGCAGTATTTT. Amino acids: CASSGTGGRADTQYF.

The chain employs TRBV7-2 and TRBJ2-5; D is perhaps TRBD1 (6 bases). The CDR3 covers 14 residues. Germline V gene lookup returns CDR1 SGHTA and CDR2 FQGNSA. CDR3 DNA sequence: TGTGCGACGGGTGTTGGGGGCTCGGAGGAGACCCAGTACTTC. Translated, it gives CATGVGGSEETQYF.

Comments on this clonotype: This CDR3 is missing its conserved last phenylalanine or tryptophan, likely due to a read error. This sequence joins TRBV5-1 and TRBJ1-2; no reliable D call. V lost 0 bases and J 4 bases, leaving 10 bases between the germline ends. The CDR3 totals 14 residues. Germline CDR1 and CDR2: SGHRS and YFSETQ. The CDR3, as DNA: TGCGCCAGCAGCTTGGGAGGCAGACTCTATGGCTACACCCTT. Amino acids: CASSLGGRLYGYTL.

This clonotype was counted a single time. This sequence joins TRBV27 and TRBJ2-4, with 10 nucleotides matching TRBD1. Germline CDR1 MNHEY, CDR2 SMNVEV (reference sequence). This CDR3 has 18 residues. J was trimmed by 1 base and V by 4 bases; bases with no gene match: 10. CDR3 sequence: CASSYHLGQGGAKNIQYF. In DNA form, the CDR3 reads TGTGCCAGCAGTTACCACCTAGGACAGGGGGGCGCCAAAAACATTCAGTACTTC.

This chain joins TRBV4-2 and TRBJ2-7, with D possibly TRBD1 on 6 matching bases. Trimming shortened V by 4 bases and J by 2 bases, and 24 bases separated the two germline ends. Germline V lookup: CDR1 LGHNA, CDR2 YNFKEQ. CDR3 length equals 18 residues. The CDR3 nucleotides read TGTGCCAGCAGCCGGGGAACCAGGGGAGAGAATCACCCCTACGAGCAGTACTTC. Encoded protein: CASSRGTRGENHPYEQYF.

This clonotype occurred a few times. V usage is TRBV6-5 and J usage is TRBJ2-1; 9 positions agree with TRBD1. The CDR3 is made up of 16 amino acids. CDR1 is MNHEY, CDR2 SVGAGI, per germline. The ends lost 4 bases at V and 6 bases at J; junction bases unmatched: 10. The CDR3, as DNA: TGTGCCAGCAGTTGGGCCCGACAGGGGGGAGGCAATGAGCAGTTCTTC. This gives the protein CASSWARQGGGNEQFF.